The 20 T cell receptor beta chains listed next were all sequenced from one sample in a study of Tregs in tolerant kidney transplant recipients. No cognate antigen is known for these TCRs. The method was immunoSEQ multiplex PCR; TCRdb's version includes in-frame clones alone and lacks a portion of them. The data hold roughly 40,000 clones, with over 95% observed a single time. The specimen was Tregs from blood cultured with allogeneic cells. The receptor set was obtained from a human donor in good health.

This chain connects TRBV5-1 to TRBJ2-7; D is uncertain. This CDR3 is built from 14 residues. Germline V lookup: CDR1 SGHRS, CDR2 YFSETQ. V lost 4 bases and J lost 0, with 11 bases in between. The CDR3 DNA follows: TGCGCCAGCAGCCCCGGCCCGTCCTCCTACGAGCAGTACTTC. Translating gives CASSPGPSSYEQYF.

The genes are TRBV6-4 and TRBJ1-1; D not certain. The germline V gene has CDR1 MRHNA and CDR2 SNTAGT. The V and J ends lost 2 bases and 11 bases respectively, with 9 bases between them. There are 11 residues in the CDR3. In DNA, the CDR3 is TGTGCCAGCAGTGACGAAGGTAAGGCTTTCTTT. This translates into CASSDEGKAFF.

The chain employs TRBV5-1 and TRBJ2-5; TRBD2 is a possible D gene (7 bases). CDR1 is SGHRS, CDR2 YFSETQ, per germline. Deletions cut 3 bases from V and 5 bases from J, with 23 bases between. The CDR3 has 17 residues. The CDR3 coding sequence is TGCGCCAGCAGCTCGACACCTAGCGGAGGGGGGGCGGAGACCCAGTACTTC. Its protein is CASSSTPSGGGAETQYF.

The CDR3 sequence: CASSPFPVLGNYEQYF. In DNA, the CDR3 is TGTGCCAGCAGCCCATTCCCGGTCCTAGGGAACTACGAGCAGTACTTC. The gene calls are TRBV27 and TRBJ2-7; no clear D. Trimming cost V 6 bases and J 3 bases, with 21 bases left between them. CDR3 length equals 16 residues. Germline CDR1 MNHEY, CDR2 SMNVEV (reference sequence).

The V and J genes are TRBV5-1 and TRBJ1-4; TRBD1 is a possible D gene (5 bases). The CDR3 consists of 13 residues. Deletions cut 2 bases from V and 4 bases from J, with 6 bases between. The germline gives CDR1 SGHRS, CDR2 YFSETQ. The CDR3 sequence is CASSFQGNEKLFF. The CDR3 nucleotides are TGCGCCAGCAGCTTTCAGGGTAATGAAAAACTGTTTTTT.

The chain carries TRBV6-1 and TRBJ2-5; D is undetermined. V gave up 7 bases and J gave up 2 bases, with 8 bases separating them. The CDR3 totals 12 residues. Germline V gene sequence: CDR1 MNHNS, CDR2 SASEGT. Written as DNA, the CDR3 is TGTGCCAGCACCCCCCCTCAAGAGACCCAGTACTTC. Protein: CASTPPQETQYF.

The CDR3, as DNA: TGTGCCAGCAGGCGGACTAGCGGGAACTACGAGCAGTACTTC. It is translated as CASRRTSGNYEQYF. The V and J genes are TRBV6-5 and TRBJ2-7; 12 bases map to TRBD2. The germline V gene has CDR1 MNHEY and CDR2 SVGAGI. V lost 6 bases, J lost 3 bases, and 3 bases stayed unmatched. This CDR3 region has 14 residues.

This clone appeared a single time. V gene TRBV18 combines with J gene TRBJ1-3, with D possibly being TRBD1 (5 bases). V gave up 2 bases and J gave up 3 bases, with 8 bases separating them. Germline V gene sequence: CDR1 KGHSH, CDR2 LQKENI. The CDR3 has 14 amino acids. CDR3: CASSPAGVGNTIYF. DNA of the CDR3: TGTGCCAGCTCACCAGCGGGGGTTGGAAACACCATATATTTT.

The chain has TRBV7-9 and TRBJ1-2; 9 bases match TRBD1. From germline, CDR1 is SEHNR and CDR2 FQNEAQ (reference sequence). The CDR3 sequence is 14 residues long. With V trimmed by 5 bases and J by 4 bases, 5 bases remained unmatched. CDR3 in amino acids: CASSPGQGIYGYTF. CDR3 nucleotide sequence: TGTGCCAGCAGCCCGGGACAGGGAATCTATGGCTACACCTTC.

This chain uses TRBV6-5 with TRBJ1-2; D gene unclear. The germline V gene has CDR1 MNHEY and CDR2 SVGAGI. This CDR3 has 14 residues. Between the trimmed V and J ends, which lost 5 bases and 5 bases, there was a span of 15 bases. CDR3 loop: CASSTRGRLYGYTF. In DNA form, the CDR3 reads TGTGCCAGCAGTACCCGAGGCAGGCTATATGGCTACACCTTC.

The rearrangement joins TRBV7-5 to TRBJ1-3. TRBV7-5 is assigned pseudogene status. The CDR3 contains 13 residues. The CDR3 bases are TGTGCCAGATGCGGGACTTCTGGAAACACCATATATTTT. Translation gives CARCGTSGNTIYF.

This clone was recorded once. J is TRBJ1-3 and V is TRBV11-2, with D maybe TRBD1 (6 bases). This CDR3 is built from 15 residues. V was shortened by 5 bases and J by 4 bases, with 15 bases between the two germline ends. Germline V gene lookup returns CDR1 SGHAT and CDR2 FQNNGV. CDR3 residues: CASSQTGSYGNTIYF. The DNA of the CDR3 is TGTGCCAGCAGCCAAACAGGGAGTTACGGAAACACCATATATTTT.

V is TRBV5-1 and J is TRBJ2-3; D gene ambiguous. The CDR3 is 13 residues long. Trimming pared 0 bases from V and 5 bases from J, leaving 7 bases between. Looked up from germline, CDR1 is SGHRS and CDR2 is YFSETQ. The CDR3 protein is CASSLAEKDTQYF. CDR3 in DNA: TGCGCCAGCAGCTTGGCCGAGAAAGATACGCAGTATTTT.

The gene calls are TRBV11-2 and TRBJ2-5, with unresolved D. Germline V CDR1 and CDR2: SGHAT, FQNNGV. The CDR3 contains 12 residues. The germline V and J ends were trimmed by 0 bases and 5 bases, with 4 bases remaining between them. The CDR3 bases are TGTGCCAGCAGCTTAGAAGGGGAGACCCAGTACTTC. This sequence encodes CASSLEGETQYF.

The V and J genes are TRBV18 and TRBJ1-1; D is undetermined. The germline V gene has CDR1 KGHSH and CDR2 LQKENI. The V gene lost 2 bases and the J gene lost 6 bases, with 13 bases spanning the gap. The CDR3 is 14 residues long. CDR3 in amino acids: CASSPSGLTAEAFF. CDR3 DNA sequence: TGTGCCAGCTCACCATCAGGCTTAACAGCTGAAGCTTTCTTT.

This chain connects TRBV5-5 to TRBJ2-7; D is unresolved. Germline CDR1 is SGHKS and CDR2 is YYEKEE (reference sequence). Deletions cut 1 base from V and 3 bases from J, with 14 bases between. CDR3 length equals 15 residues. The DNA of the CDR3 is TGTGCCAGCAGCTTGTTTTTGGGGAAGGTCTACGAGCAGTACTTC. Its protein product is CASSLFLGKVYEQYF.

V gene TRBV5-1 combines with J gene TRBJ1-1, with D unresolved. The V gene lost 0 bases and the J gene lost 3 bases, with 12 bases spanning the gap. The germline gives CDR1 SGHRS, CDR2 YFSETQ. CDR3 size: 15 residues. CDR3 DNA: TGCGCCAGCAGCTTGGCCGCGGTGGTGGACACTGAAGCTTTCTTT. Translation: CASSLAAVVDTEAFF. Full variable domain (missing parts from reference TRBV5-1 and TRBJ1-1): KAGVTQTPRYLIKTRGQQVTLSCSPISGHRSVSWYQQTPGQGLQFLFEYFSETQRNKGNFPGRFSGRQFSNSRSEMNVSTLELGDSALYLCASSLAAVVDTEAFFGQGTRLTVV.

The V call is TRBV19, the J call TRBJ2-7; 7 nucleotides agree with TRBD1. There are 14 residues in the CDR3. Per the germline V gene, CDR1 is LNHDA and CDR2 is SQIVND (reference sequence). V lost 5 bases and J lost 2; bases outside the gene matches: 6. CDR3 bases: TGTGCCAGTAGTCCCCGACAGGGAACCTACGAGCAGTACTTC. Translation: CASSPRQGTYEQYF.

This chain links TRBV9 with TRBJ2-1; D is uncertain. The germline V gene has CDR1 SGDLS and CDR2 YYNGEE. Deletions cut 1 base from V and 2 bases from J, with 10 bases between. The CDR3 has 15 amino acids. The chain's CDR3 is CASSVYANAYNEQFF. CDR3 bases: TGTGCCAGCAGCGTATACGCTAACGCCTACAATGAGCAGTTCTTC. Full variable domain (outside the CDR3, taken from reference TRBV9 and TRBJ2-1): DSGVTQTPKHLITATGQRVTLRCSPRSGDLSVYWYQQSLDQGLQFLIQYYNGEERAKGNILERFSAQQFPDLHSELNLSSLELGDSALYFCASSVYANAYNEQFFGPGTRLTVL.

The rearrangement uses TRBV2 and TRBJ2-3, with 13 positions matching TRBD2. The ends lost 11 bases at V and 5 bases at J; junction bases unmatched: 10. Germline CDR1 reads SNHLY; CDR2 reads FYNNEI. CDR3 size: 15 residues. The CDR3 spells CASGILAGGVDTQYF. The CDR3 bases are TGTGCCTCCGGGATACTAGCGGGGGGGGTAGATACGCAGTATTTT.